This paragraph reports one TCR beta chain. Being one base from a much bigger clone, this may be a read error. MiXCR, applied by TCRdb to the 5' RACE reads, yields one record per CDR3 protein. The sample lists roughly 120,000 distinct CDR3 sequences, about an eighth occurring once. The CDR3 runs 19 residues. V lost 8 bases to trimming and J lost 3 bases, with 30 bases between them. The sample belongs to a study of CD8 T cells in ankylosing spondylitis. The gene calls are TRBV12-3 or TRBV12-4 and TRBJ2-3, with a possible D match to TRBD2 (5 bases). This clonotype originated in a female donor with ankylosing spondylitis or in good health (not recorded which). The sample comprised blood, either unsorted or a sorted T cell fraction (not recorded which). The chain's CDR3 is CASCSFKVASTEGTDTQYF. CDR3 nucleotide sequence: TGTGCCAGCTGTTCCTTCAAAGTTGCTAGCACCGAAGGTACAGATACGCAGTATTTT.